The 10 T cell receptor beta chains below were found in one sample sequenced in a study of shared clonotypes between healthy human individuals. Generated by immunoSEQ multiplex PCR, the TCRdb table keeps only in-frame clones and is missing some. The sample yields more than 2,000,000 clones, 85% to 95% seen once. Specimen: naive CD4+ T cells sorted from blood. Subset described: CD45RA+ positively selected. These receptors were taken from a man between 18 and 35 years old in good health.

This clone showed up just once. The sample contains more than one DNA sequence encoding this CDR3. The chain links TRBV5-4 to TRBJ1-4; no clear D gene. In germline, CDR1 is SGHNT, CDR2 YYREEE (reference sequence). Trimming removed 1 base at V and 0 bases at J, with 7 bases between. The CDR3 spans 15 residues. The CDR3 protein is CASSLLGATNEKLFF. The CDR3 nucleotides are TGTGCCAGCAGCTTGTTAGGTGCAACTAATGAAAAACTGTTTTTT.

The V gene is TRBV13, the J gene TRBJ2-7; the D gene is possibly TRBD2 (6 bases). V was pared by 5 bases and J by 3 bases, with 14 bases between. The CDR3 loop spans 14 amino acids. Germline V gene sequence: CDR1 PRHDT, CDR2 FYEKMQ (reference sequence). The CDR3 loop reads CASSPLEGSYEQYF. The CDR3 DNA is TGTGCCAGCAGCCCCCTGGAGGGGAGCTACGAGCAGTACTTC.

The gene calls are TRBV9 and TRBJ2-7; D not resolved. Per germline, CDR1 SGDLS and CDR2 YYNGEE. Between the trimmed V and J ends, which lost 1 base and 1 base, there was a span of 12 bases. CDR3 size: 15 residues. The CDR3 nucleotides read TGTGCCAGCAGCGTAAGCAGCGATATGTCCTACGAGCAGTACTTC. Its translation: CASSVSSDMSYEQYF.

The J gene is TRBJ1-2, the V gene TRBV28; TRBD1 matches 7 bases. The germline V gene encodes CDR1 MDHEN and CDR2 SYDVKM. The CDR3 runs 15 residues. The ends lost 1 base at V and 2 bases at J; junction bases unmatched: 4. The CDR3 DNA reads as TGTGCCAGCAGTTTATCCGCGGGACAGAACTATGGCTACACCTTC. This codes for CASSLSAGQNYGYTF.

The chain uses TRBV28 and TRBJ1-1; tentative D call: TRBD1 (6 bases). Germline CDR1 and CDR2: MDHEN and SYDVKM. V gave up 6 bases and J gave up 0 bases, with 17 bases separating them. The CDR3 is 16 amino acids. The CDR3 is CASSPLRSGVNTEAFF. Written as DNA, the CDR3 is TGTGCCAGCAGCCCACTCCGATCAGGGGTGAACACTGAAGCTTTCTTT.

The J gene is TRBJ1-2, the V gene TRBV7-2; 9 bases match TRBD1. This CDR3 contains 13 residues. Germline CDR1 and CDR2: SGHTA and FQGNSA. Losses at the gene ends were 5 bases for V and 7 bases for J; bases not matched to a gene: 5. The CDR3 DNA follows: TGTGCCAGCAGCCCGACAGGGGGGGGTGGCTACACCTTC. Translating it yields CASSPTGGGGYTF.

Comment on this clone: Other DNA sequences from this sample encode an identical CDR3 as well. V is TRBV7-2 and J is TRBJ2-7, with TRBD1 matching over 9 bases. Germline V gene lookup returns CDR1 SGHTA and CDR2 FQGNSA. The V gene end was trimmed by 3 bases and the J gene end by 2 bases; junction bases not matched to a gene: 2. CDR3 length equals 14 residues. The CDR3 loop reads CASSLGQGAYEQYF. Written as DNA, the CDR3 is TGTGCCAGCAGCTTGGGACAGGGAGCCTACGAGCAGTACTTC.

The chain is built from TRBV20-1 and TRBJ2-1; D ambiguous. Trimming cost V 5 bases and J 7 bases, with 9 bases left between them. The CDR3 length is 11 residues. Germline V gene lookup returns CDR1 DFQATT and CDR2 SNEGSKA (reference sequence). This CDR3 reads CSALGGNEQFF. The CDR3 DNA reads TGCAGTGCTTTGGGTGGGAATGAGCAGTTCTTC.

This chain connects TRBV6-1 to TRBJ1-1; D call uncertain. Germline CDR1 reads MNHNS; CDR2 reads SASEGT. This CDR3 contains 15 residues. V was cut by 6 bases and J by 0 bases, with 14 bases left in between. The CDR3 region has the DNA TGTGCCAGCAGGGCACGCTCTCCAATGAACACTGAAGCTTTCTTT. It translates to CASRARSPMNTEAFF.

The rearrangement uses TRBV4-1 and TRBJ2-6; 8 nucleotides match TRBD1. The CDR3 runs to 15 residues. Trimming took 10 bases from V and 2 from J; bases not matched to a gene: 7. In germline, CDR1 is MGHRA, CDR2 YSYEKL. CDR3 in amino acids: CATGQGGPGANVLTF. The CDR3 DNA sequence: TGCGCCACAGGACAGGGAGGCCCTGGGGCCAACGTCCTGACTTTC.